This is a list of T cell receptor beta chains from one sample in a study of blood T cell repertoires in COVID-19. Profiled with immunoSEQ multiplex PCR; TCRdb holds only in-frame clones, not every one. The data contain about 340,000 clones, 70% to 90% of them singletons. Sequencing input: peripheral blood. These TCRs come from a woman between 55 and 75 years old with COVID-19, enrolled during active disease. CDR3s include the opening cysteine and the closing phenylalanine or tryptophan. The D gene is left open where the match is weak. Not every row has a clone size; where given, it reads once, few, many or a size class.

J,D,size,V,DNA,CDR3
TRBJ1-2,TRBD1,.,TRBV3-1/TRBV3-2,TGTGCCAGCAGCGACAGGGGAGCATGGTATGGCTACACCTTC,CASSDRGAWYGYTF
TRBJ1-1,.,once,TRBV6-5,TGTGCCAGCAGTAACCACTTTGGGGGCAGGGAAGCTTTCTTT,CASSNHFGGREAFF
TRBJ1-2,TRBD1,.,TRBV7-2,TGTGCCAGCAGCCCGACGACAGGGGGCGACGGCTACACCTTC,CASSPTTGGDGYTF
TRBJ2-3,.,.,TRBV18,TGTGCCAGCTCCCCTCGGAGGGACACAGATACGCAGTATTTT,CASSPRRDTDTQYF
TRBJ1-4,.,.,TRBV18,TGTGCCAGCTCACCGGGACAACGGATAACTAATGAAAAACTGTTTTTT,CASSPGQRITNEKLFF
TRBJ1-2,TRBD1,.,TRBV5-6,TGTGCCAGCAGCAACCGGGACAGGGCGTTAACTAACTATGGCTACACCTTC,CASSNRDRALTNYGYTF
TRBJ2-1,TRBD2,.,TRBV5-1,TGCGCCAGCAGTATAGCGGGGGGTTACTACAATGAGCAGTTCTTC,CASSIAGGYYNEQFF
TRBJ2-1,TRBD2,.,TRBV7-6,TGTGCCAGCAGCCTCACTAGCGGGGTCGGCAATGAGCAGTTCTTC,CASSLTSGVGNEQFF
TRBJ2-1,TRBD2,.,TRBV7-2,TGTGCCAGCAGGCTAGCGGGGGGGCTCTACAATGAGCAGTTCTTC,CASRLAGGLYNEQFF
TRBJ1-1,TRBD1,.,TRBV7-2,TGTGCCAGCAGCTCTCACAGGGGGGCAAGGACTGAAGCTTTCTTT,CASSSHRGARTEAFF
TRBJ2-3,TRBD2,.,TRBV6-1,TGTGCCAGCAGTGAGTCCAGCGGGGGGGCCTCGGATACGCAGTATTTT,CASSESSGGASDTQYF
TRBJ1-4,TRBD1,.,TRBV18,TGTGCCAGCTCCCTCGGACAGGGATGGGGTGAAAAACTGTTTTTT,CASSLGQGWGEKLFF
TRBJ1-2,TRBD1,.,TRBV15,TGTGCCACCAGCAAAGAACTTGCCCAGGGGGCTTATGGCTACACCTTC,CATSKELAQGAYGYTF
TRBJ1-1,.,few,TRBV30,TGTGCCTGGAGTGTACCGCCTCGGCGGGCTTTCTTT,CAWSVPPRRAFF
TRBJ2-1,.,.,TRBV3-1/TRBV3-2,TGTGCCAGCAGCCAGGACTACCAATACAATGAGCAGTTCTTC,CASSQDYQYNEQFF
TRBJ1-3,.,.,TRBV11-2,TGTGCCAGCAGCTTAGGGTTACTCTCTGGAAACACCATATATTTT,CASSLGLLSGNTIYF
TRBJ1-3,TRBD1,.,TRBV5-1,TGCGCCAGCAGCCGTATCGACCTCGGACAGGGAGGAAACACCATATATTTT,CASSRIDLGQGGNTIYF
TRBJ1-1,.,.,TRBV5-1,TGCGCCAGCAGTGGGCCTTCGATCGGCACTGAAGCTTTCTTT,CASSGPSIGTEAFF
TRBJ2-2,TRBD1,.,TRBV27,TGTGCCAGCAGCCACGGCCTGGACAGGGACACCGGGGAGCTGTTTTTT,CASSHGLDRDTGELFF
TRBJ1-5,.,.,TRBV2,TGTGCCAGCAGTGAAGGGGGCCAGAGCAATCAGCCCCAGCATTTT,CASSEGGQSNQPQHF
TRBJ2-3,TRBD2,.,TRBV4-2,TGTGCCAGCAGCCAAGACCTAGCGGGGGGCCGTGAAGATACGCAGTATTTT,CASSQDLAGGREDTQYF
TRBJ1-4,.,.,TRBV29-1,TGCAGCGTTGGACGGGAGGGGAATGAAAAACTGTTTTTT,CSVGREGNEKLFF
TRBJ2-3,TRBD2,.,TRBV2,TGTGCCACCATCCTGTTATCGGGGGGGGCGGATACGCAGTATTTT,CATILLSGGADTQYF
TRBJ2-7,TRBD1,once,TRBV7-2,TGTGCCAGCAGCCAAAGGGGGCCCCACTACGAGCAGTACTTC,CASSQRGPHYEQYF
TRBJ2-3,.,.,TRBV7-2,TGTGCCAGCAGCTTAGTGAAGGGGGTAGATACGCAGTATTTT,CASSLVKGVDTQYF
TRBJ1-6,TRBD1,.,TRBV2,TGTGCCAGCAGTGAACAGGGGGCGCGGAATTCACCCCTCCACTTT,CASSEQGARNSPLHF
TRBJ2-7,.,few,TRBV18,TGTGCCAGCTCACTCCAGGCGGGGATCAACGAGCAGTACTTC,CASSLQAGINEQYF
TRBJ2-7,.,.,TRBV21-1,TGTGCCAGCAGCAAAGCGCGGAGAGGGTCCTCCAACTCCTACGAGCAGTACTTC,CASSKARRGSSNSYEQYF
TRBJ1-5,TRBD1,.,TRBV9,TGTGCCAGCAGCACCACGGGACAGGGGGCCCAGCCCCAGCATTTT,CASSTTGQGAQPQHF
TRBJ2-1,.,.,TRBV15,TGTGCCACCAGCAGCCGTACCTGGGCGTATGAGCAGTTCTTC,CATSSRTWAYEQFF
TRBJ2-7,.,.,TRBV5-1,TGCGCCAGCAGCTTGGTTTCAGGGAACTACGAGCAGTACTTC,CASSLVSGNYEQYF
TRBJ2-3,.,.,TRBV6-5,TGTGCCGCTCTAGCGACGACAGATACGCAGTATTTT,CAALATTDTQYF
TRBJ1-5,.,.,TRBV6-6,TGTGCCAGCAGTTCCAACAATCAGCCCCAGCATTTT,CASSSNNQPQHF
TRBJ2-7,TRBD1,.,TRBV30,TGTGCCTGGAGTGTACAGGGGAGAAGCGAGTACTTC,CAWSVQGRSEYF
TRBJ1-1,TRBD1,few,TRBV7-2,TGTGCCAGCAGCTTAGGGTACAGGGGTAACACTGAAGCTTTCTTT,CASSLGYRGNTEAFF
TRBJ1-2,.,.,TRBV6-6,TGTGCCAGCAGTTACTCCCAGTATGGCTACACCTTC,CASSYSQYGYTF
TRBJ1-5,.,few,TRBV7-2,TGTGCCAGCAGATTAGAGGACAGAAGCAATCAGCCCCAGCATTTT,CASRLEDRSNQPQHF
TRBJ2-2,.,.,TRBV2,TGTGCCAGCACTAGGATGATGAACACCGGGGAGCTGTTTTTT,CASTRMMNTGELFF
TRBJ2-6,.,.,TRBV12-3/TRBV12-4,TGTGCCAGTCGCAGGGCTGGGGCCAACGTCCTGACTTTC,CASRRAGANVLTF
TRBJ1-2,.,.,TRBV5-6,TGTGCCAGCAGCCCGGAGGGCAGAAACTATGGCTACACCTTC,CASSPEGRNYGYTF
TRBJ1-6,.,few,TRBV5-1,TGCGCCAGCAGCTTGGGGCCTCAGGCTTCACCCCTCCACTTT,CASSLGPQASPLHF
TRBJ1-2,.,once,TRBV4-3,TGCGCCAGCAGCCAAGATCTTTGGGTACAGGGAGGGGGCTACACCTTC,CASSQDLWVQGGGYTF
TRBJ2-7,TRBD1,.,TRBV18,TGTGCCAGCTCACCAACGACAGGGGGGCAGGACTACGAGCAGTACTTC,CASSPTTGGQDYEQYF
TRBJ1-1,.,.,TRBV15,TGTGCCACCAGCAGTCTACAGGGTCGAGCTTTCTTT,CATSSLQGRAFF
TRBJ2-4,.,.,TRBV11-2,TGTGCCAGCAGCACTTGGGAATGGGGAGACATTCAGTACTTC,CASSTWEWGDIQYF
TRBJ1-1,.,.,TRBV3-1/TRBV3-2,TGTGCCAGCAGCCACCAGGGGACTGAAGCTTTCTTT,CASSHQGTEAFF
TRBJ2-2,.,.,TRBV7-9,TGTGCCAGCAGCTTAGTTGCAGGGGTCGTCAGAGACACCGGGGAGCTGTTTTTT,CASSLVAGVVRDTGELFF
TRBJ2-7,TRBD2,.,TRBV19,TGTGCCAGTAAGCGGGCCGGACTAGCGGGGGACTCCTACGAGCAGTACTTC,CASKRAGLAGDSYEQYF
TRBJ2-7,.,.,TRBV6-5,TGTGCCAGCAGTTACTCGATCGGGAGTAGTTCCTACGAGCAGTACTTC,CASSYSIGSSSYEQYF
TRBJ1-4,.,.,TRBV4-1,TGCGCCAGCAGCCAAGAACCGGACACTATTGCAACTAATGAAAAACTGTTTTTT,CASSQEPDTIATNEKLFF